The clone carrying this T cell receptor beta chain came up many times. Amplification of TRBV12-4/TRBJ1-2 clonotypes used adaptor-ligated barcode primers. TCRdb reanalysed the multiplex PCR reads using MiXCR and keeps one entry per CDR3 protein. The repertoire consists of 1,500 to 2,500 distinct CDR3 sequences, with about 1.2% occurring once and the leading ten covering around 21%. Purified naive CD4+ T cells were depleted of CD25+ Tregs. V was clipped by 3 bases and J by 4 bases, with 9 bases between them. The CDR3 contains 13 residues. The clonotype comes from a female donor with breast cancer. The sequencing input was naive CD4+ T cells sorted from blood. Subset here: naive CD4+ T cells, CD4+CD45RA+CD25-. The chain joins TRBV12-3 or TRBV12-4 to TRBJ1-2; D gene ambiguous. This chain's CDR3 is CASSLAGTYGYTF. The CDR3 coding sequence is TGTGCCAGCAGTTTGGCAGGAACCTATGGCTACACCTTC.